This TCR beta chain was profiled in a study of CD8 T cells in ankylosing spondylitis. Regarding the study as a whole: There were earlier reports of some motif variants in reactive arthritis synovial fluid and blood. Significant enrichment of disease-linked clones was reported in matched ankylosing spondylitis synovial fluid.

By quantitative 5'-RACE with molecular barcodes, the TCR beta libraries were made. Via MiXCR, TCRdb re-called the 5' RACE reads, giving one row per CDR3 protein. The sample lists around 130,000 distinct CDR3 sequences, about 6.4% occurring once. This clonotype came up many times. Its antigen is still unknown. The CDR3 sequence is 15 residues long. Germline V gives CDR1 MNHEY, CDR2 SVGAGI. The ends were cut back, 2 bases at V and 2 bases at J, with 12 bases in the middle. The chain combines TRBV6-5 with TRBJ1-1, with a weak D call TRBD1 (6 bases). This receptor was identified in a male donor with ankylosing spondylitis or in good health (not recorded which). Sequenced input: blood, either unsorted or a sorted T cell fraction (not recorded which). The CDR3 bases are TGTGCCAGCAGTTACCCGGGACACCAAAACACTGAAGCTTTCTTT. It specifies CASSYPGHQNTEAFF.